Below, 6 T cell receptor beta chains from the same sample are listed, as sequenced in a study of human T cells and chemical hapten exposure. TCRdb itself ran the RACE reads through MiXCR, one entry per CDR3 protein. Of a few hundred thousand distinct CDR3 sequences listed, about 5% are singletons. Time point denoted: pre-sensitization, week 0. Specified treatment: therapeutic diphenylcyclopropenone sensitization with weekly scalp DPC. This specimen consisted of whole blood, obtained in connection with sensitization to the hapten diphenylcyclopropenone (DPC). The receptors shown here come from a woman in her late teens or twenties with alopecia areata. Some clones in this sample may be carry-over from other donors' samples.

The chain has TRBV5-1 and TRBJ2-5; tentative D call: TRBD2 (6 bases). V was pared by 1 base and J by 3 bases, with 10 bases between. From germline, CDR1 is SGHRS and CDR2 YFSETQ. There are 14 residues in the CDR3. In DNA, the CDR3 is TGCGCCAGCAGCTTGACTAGCACAGAAGAGACCCAGTACTTC. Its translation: CASSLTSTEETQYF. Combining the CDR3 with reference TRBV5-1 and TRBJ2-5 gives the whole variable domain KAGVTQTPRYLIKTRGQQVTLSCSPISGHRSVSWYQQTPGQGLQFLFEYFSETQRNKGNFPGRFSGRQFSNSRSEMNVSTLELGDSALYLCASSLTSTEETQYFGPGTRLLVL.

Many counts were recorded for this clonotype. The CDR3 loop reads CASSPADEKLFF. The CDR3 DNA reads as TGTGCCAGCTCACCAGCGGATGAAAAACTGTTTTTT. The chain uses TRBV18 and TRBJ1-4; the D is unclear. Germline V gene lookup returns CDR1 KGHSH and CDR2 LQKENI. Trimming shortened V by 2 bases and J by 6 bases, and 4 bases separated the two germline ends. The CDR3 consists of 12 residues.

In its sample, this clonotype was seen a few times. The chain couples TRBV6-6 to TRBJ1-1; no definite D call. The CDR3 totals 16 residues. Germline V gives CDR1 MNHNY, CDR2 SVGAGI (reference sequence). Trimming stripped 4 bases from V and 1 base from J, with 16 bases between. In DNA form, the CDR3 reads TGTGCCAGCAGTTTAGGTCACAGTAGACAGAACACTGAAGCTTTCTTT. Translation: CASSLGHSRQNTEAFF.

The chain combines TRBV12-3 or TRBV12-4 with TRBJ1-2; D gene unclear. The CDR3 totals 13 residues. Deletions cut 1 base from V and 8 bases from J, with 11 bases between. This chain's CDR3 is CASSLVSGGGYTF. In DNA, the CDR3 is TGTGCCAGCAGTTTAGTTAGCGGAGGCGGCTACACCTTC.

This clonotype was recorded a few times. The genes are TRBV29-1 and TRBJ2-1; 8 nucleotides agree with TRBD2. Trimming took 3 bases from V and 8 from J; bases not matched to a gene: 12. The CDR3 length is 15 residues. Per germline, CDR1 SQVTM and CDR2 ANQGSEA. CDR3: CSVDGGGPAGDEQFF. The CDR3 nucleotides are TGCAGCGTTGACGGCGGGGGGCCGGCAGGGGATGAGCAGTTCTTC.

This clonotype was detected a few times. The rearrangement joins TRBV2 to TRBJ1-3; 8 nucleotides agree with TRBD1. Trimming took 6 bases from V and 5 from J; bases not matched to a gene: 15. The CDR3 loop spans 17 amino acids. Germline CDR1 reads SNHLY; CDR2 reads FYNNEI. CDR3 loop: CASRAHHQGQGRNTIYF. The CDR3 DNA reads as TGTGCCAGCAGGGCCCACCACCAAGGACAGGGAAGAAACACCATATATTTT.